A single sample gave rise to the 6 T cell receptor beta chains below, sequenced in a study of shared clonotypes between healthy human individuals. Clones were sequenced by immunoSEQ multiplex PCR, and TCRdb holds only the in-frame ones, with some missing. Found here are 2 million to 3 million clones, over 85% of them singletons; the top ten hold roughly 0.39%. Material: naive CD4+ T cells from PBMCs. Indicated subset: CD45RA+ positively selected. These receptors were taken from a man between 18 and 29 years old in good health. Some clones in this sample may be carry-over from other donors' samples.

The CDR3 coding sequence is TGTGCCAGCCGCCGGAGCTCTGGAAACACCATATATTTT. Protein: CASRRSSGNTIYF. The chain has TRBV7-9 and TRBJ1-3; D is uncertain. CDR1 and CDR2 (germline): SEHNR, FQNEAQ (reference sequence). The CDR3 runs 13 residues. Trimming stripped 8 bases from V and 0 bases from J, with 8 bases between.

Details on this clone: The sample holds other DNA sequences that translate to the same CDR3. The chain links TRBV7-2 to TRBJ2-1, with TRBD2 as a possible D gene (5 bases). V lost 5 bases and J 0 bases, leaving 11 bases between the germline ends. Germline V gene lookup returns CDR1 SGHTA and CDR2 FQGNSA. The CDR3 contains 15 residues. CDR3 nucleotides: TGTGCCAGCAGCCTCCAGCGGAGCTCCTACAATGAGCAGTTCTTC. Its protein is CASSLQRSSYNEQFF.

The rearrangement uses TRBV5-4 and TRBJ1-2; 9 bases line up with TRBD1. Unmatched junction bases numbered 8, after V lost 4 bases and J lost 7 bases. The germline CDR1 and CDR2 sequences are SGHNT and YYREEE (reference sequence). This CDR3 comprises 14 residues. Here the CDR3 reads CASSKTGGVVGYTF. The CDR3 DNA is TGTGCCAGCAGCAAGACAGGGGGAGTGGTTGGCTACACCTTC.

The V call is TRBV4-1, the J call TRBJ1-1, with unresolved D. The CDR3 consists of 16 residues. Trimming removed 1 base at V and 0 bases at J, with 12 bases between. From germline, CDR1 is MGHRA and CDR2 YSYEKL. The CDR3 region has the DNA TGCGCCAGCAGCCAAGTGGGCAGTCCAGTGAACACTGAAGCTTTCTTT. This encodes CASSQVGSPVNTEAFF.

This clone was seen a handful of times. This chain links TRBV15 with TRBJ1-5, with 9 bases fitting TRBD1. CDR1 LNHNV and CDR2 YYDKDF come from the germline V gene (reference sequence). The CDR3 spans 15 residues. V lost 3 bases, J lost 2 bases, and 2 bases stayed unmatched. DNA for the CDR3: TGTGCCACCAGCAGTAGACAGGGGGGCAATCAGCCCCAGCATTTT. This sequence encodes CATSSRQGGNQPQHF.

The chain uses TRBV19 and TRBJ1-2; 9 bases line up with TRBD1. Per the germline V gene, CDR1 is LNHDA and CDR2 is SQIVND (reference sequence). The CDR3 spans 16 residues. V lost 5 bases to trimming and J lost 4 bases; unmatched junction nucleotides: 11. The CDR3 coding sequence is TGTGCCAGTAGTGAGCCTTCGGGACAGGGCATCTATGGCTACACCTTC. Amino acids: CASSEPSGQGIYGYTF.